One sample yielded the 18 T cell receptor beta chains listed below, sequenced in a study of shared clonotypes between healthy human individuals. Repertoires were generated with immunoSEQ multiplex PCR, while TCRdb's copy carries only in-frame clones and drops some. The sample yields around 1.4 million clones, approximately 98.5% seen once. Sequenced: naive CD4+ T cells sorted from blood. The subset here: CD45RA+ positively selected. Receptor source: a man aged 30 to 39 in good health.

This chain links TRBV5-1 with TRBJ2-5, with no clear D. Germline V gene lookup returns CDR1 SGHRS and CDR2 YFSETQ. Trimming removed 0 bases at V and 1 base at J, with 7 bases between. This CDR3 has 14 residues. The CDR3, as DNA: TGCGCCAGCAGCTTGGGCAGGCTCCAAGAGACCCAGTACTTC. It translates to CASSLGRLQETQYF.

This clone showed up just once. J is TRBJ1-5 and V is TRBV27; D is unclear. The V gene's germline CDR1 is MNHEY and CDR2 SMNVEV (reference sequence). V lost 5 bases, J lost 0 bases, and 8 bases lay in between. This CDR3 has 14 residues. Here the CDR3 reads CASSRQYSNQPQHF. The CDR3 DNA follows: TGTGCCAGCAGTCGCCAGTATAGCAATCAGCCCCAGCATTTT.

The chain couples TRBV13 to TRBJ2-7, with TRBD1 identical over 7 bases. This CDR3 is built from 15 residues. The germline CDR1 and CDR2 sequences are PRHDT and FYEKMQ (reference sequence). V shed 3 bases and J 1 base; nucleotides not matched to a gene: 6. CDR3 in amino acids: CASSFTGTASYEQYF. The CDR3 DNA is TGTGCCAGCAGCTTCACCGGGACAGCATCCTACGAGCAGTACTTC.

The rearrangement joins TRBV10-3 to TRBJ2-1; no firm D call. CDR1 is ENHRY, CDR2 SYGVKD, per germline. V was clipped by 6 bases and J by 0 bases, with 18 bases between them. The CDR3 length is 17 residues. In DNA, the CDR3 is TGTGCCATCAGCCTTCGGACGGCGAGAGGCTCCTACAATGAGCAGTTCTTC. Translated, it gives CAISLRTARGSYNEQFF.

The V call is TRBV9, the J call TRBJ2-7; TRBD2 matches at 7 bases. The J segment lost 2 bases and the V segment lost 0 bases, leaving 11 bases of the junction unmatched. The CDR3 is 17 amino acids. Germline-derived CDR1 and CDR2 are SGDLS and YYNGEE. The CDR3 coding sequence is TGTGCCAGCAGCGTAGACCCCGCCGGGACTACGACCTACGAGCAGTACTTC. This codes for CASSVDPAGTTTYEQYF.

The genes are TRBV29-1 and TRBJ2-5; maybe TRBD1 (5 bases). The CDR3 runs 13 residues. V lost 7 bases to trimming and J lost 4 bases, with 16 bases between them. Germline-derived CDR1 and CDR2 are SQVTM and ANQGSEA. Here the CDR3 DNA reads TGCAGCGCACGCGGCCAGGGCCCAGAGACCCAGTACTTC. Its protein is CSARGQGPETQYF.

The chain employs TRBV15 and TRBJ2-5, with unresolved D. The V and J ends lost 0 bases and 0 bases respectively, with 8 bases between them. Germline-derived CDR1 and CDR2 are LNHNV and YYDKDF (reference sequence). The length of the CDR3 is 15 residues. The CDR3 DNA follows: TGTGCCACCAGCAGAGATAGAACTCACCAAGAGACCCAGTACTTC. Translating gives CATSRDRTHQETQYF.

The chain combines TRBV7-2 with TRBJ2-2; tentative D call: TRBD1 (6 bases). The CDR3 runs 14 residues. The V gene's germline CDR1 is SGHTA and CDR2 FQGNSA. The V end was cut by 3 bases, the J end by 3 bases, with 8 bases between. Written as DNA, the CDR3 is TGTGCCAGCAGCTTTTGGACAGACACCGGGGAGCTGTTTTTT. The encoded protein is CASSFWTDTGELFF.

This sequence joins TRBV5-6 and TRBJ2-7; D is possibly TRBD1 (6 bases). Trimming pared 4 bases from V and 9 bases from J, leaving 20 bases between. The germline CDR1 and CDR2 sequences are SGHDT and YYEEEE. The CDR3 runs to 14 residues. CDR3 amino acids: CASSQDRPTRLQYF. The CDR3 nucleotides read TGTGCCAGCAGCCAGGACAGACCCACCCGTCTGCAGTACTTC.

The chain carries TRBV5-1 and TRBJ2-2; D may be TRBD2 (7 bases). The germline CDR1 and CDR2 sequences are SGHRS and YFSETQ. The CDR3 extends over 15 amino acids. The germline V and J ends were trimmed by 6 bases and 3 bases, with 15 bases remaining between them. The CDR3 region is CASKGGAMDTGELFF. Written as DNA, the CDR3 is TGCGCCAGCAAAGGGGGGGCCATGGACACCGGGGAGCTGTTTTTT.

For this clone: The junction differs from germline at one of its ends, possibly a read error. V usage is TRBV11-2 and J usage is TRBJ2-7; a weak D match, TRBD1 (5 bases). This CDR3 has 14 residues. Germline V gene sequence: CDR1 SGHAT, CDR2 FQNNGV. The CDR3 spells CASSLGKGSSEQYF. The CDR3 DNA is TGTGCCAGCAGCTTAGGGAAGGGGTCCTCCGAGCAGTACTTC.

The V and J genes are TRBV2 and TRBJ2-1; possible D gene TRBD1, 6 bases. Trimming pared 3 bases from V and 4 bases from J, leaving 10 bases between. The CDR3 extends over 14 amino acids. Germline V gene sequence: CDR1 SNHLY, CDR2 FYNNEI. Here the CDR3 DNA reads TGTGCCAGCAGTGATAAACAGGGTTACAATGAGCAGTTCTTC. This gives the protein CASSDKQGYNEQFF.

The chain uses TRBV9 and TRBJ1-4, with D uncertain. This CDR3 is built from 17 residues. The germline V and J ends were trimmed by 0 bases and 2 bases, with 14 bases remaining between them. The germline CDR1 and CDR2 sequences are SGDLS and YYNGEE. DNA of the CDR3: TGTGCCAGCAGCGTAGGGGGAGTAGGACCTACTAATGAAAAACTGTTTTTT. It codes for CASSVGGVGPTNEKLFF.

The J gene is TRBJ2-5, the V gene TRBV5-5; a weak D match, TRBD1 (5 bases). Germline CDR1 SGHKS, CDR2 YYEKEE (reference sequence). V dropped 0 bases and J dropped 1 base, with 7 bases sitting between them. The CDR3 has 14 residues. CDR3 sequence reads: CASSLATAQETQYF. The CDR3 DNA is TGTGCCAGCAGCTTGGCGACAGCCCAAGAGACCCAGTACTTC.

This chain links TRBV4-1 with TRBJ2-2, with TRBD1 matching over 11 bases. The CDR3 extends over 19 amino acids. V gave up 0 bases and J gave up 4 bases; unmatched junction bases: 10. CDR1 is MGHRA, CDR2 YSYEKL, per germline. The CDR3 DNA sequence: TGCGCCAGCAGCCAAGAAAGAGCTTCCGGGACAGGGGGCACCGGGGAGCTGTTTTTT. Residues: CASSQERASGTGGTGELFF.

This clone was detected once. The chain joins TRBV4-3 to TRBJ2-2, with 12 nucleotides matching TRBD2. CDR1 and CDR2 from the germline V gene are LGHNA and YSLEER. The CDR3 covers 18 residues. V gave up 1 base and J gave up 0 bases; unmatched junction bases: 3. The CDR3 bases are TGCGCCAGCAGCCAAGTCCTAGCGGGAGGGTCGAACACCGGGGAGCTGTTTTTT. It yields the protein CASSQVLAGGSNTGELFF.

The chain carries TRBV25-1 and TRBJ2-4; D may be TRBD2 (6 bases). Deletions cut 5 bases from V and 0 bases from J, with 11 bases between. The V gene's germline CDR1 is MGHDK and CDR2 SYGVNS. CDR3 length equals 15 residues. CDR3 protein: CASSITGVAKNIQYF. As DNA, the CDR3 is TGTGCCAGCAGTATTACGGGGGTAGCCAAAAACATTCAGTACTTC.

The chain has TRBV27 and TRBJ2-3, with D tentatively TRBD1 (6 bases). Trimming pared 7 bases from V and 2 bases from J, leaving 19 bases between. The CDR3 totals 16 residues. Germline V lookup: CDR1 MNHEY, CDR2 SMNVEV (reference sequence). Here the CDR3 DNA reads TGTGCCAGCAACCTCGTTTGGGCAGGGGACACAGATACGCAGTATTTT. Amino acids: CASNLVWAGDTDTQYF.